Below, one T cell receptor (beta chain) is given with its context. What it binds is unknown. Losses at the gene ends were 3 bases for V and 3 bases for J; bases not matched to a gene: 4. The germline CDR1 and CDR2 sequences are SQVTM and ANQGSEA. This CDR3 has 13 residues. This specimen comes from a study of T cell responses to AZD1222 COVID-19 vaccine. Data came from immunoSEQ multiplex PCR; TCRdb stores just in-frame clones and leaves some out. Among 150,000 to 200,000 clones listed, 90% were seen once. Study-wide points: Elevations in Spike-specific TCR breadth and depth followed administration of two AZD1222 doses.

This chain joins TRBV29-1 and TRBJ2-7; 8 nucleotides agree with TRBD1. The sequence was obtained from an adult who received the AZD1222 COVID-19 vaccine. This material consisted of peripheral blood, taken 28 days after the second AZD1222 dose. As DNA, the CDR3 is TGCAGCGTTGAGGCAGGGGGCAACTACGAGCAGTACTTC. It translates to CSVEAGGNYEQYF.